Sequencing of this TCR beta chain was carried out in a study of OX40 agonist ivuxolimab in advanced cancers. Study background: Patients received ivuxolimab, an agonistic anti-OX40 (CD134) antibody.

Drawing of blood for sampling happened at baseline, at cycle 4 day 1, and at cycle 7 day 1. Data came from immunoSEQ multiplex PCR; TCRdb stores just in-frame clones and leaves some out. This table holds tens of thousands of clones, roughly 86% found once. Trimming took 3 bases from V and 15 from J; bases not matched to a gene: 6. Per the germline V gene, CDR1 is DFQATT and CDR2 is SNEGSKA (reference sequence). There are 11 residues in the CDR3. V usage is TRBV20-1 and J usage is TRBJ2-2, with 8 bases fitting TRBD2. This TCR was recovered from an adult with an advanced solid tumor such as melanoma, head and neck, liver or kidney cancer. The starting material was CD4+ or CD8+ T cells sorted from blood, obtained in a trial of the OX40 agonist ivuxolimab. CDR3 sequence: CSASYSGSMFF. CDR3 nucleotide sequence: TGCAGTGCTAGTTACAGCGGGAGTATGTTTTTT.